This T cell receptor beta chain was profiled in a study of cytomegalovirus exposure and HLA in healthy donors (dated by TCRdb to between 2016 and 2019). About the investigation overall: An earlier analysis of approximately 590 of the donors reported more than 250 Gb of sequence data and roughly 100 million unique TCR beta sequences from 150 million to 200 million T cells. Among the roughly 400 genotyped donors, under 90% belonged to the genetic ancestry cluster associated with self-reported Caucasian donors. In a later analysis, previously published TCR beta repertoires from hundreds of donors were re-analyzed and high-resolution HLA genotyping was added so that TCR occurrence patterns could be studied. Typing coverage varied by locus: roughly 629-640 donors for A, B, C, DRB1 and DQB1; approximately 520 for DQA1; some 610 for DPA1; roughly 470 for DPB1. To predict cytomegalovirus infection status, the study brought together high-throughput TCR immunosequencing, statistical association of individual TCRs with disease status, and machine learning. To decide whether each TCR beta V gene segment behaved as functional or pseudogenic, an earlier analysis of some 600 of the donors relied on high-throughput TCR beta sequencing. The study aimed to test whether signatures of past pathogen exposure could be identified by cataloging public T cell receptors. A later genetic analysis used genome-wide SNP genotypes for 398 of the 666 donors, treating that subset as a discovery cohort. The T cell repertoires of 666 subjects were profiled by immunosequencing and related to cytomegalovirus serostatus. Four to six DR-DQ haplotypes were handled as single units for association and clustering, since linkage in the cohort was strong. HLA typing included class I and class II loci at four-digit resolution. An early release that covered some 640 HLA-typed donors contained approximately 300 gigabases of sequencing data and 65 million to 100 million unique TCR sequences. All discovery cohort repertoires had been generated on a single sequencing platform. A separate validation cohort of about 110 different subjects was used in addition to the 666-subject first cohort. Among roughly 400 genotyped donors of the cohort, an average of around 240,000 unique TCR beta nucleotide sequences was sequenced per donor, of which about 18% were non-productive. Rather than using new phenotypic data, the later analysis identified candidate immune exposures from TCR beta sequences and from how often those sequences occurred across donors. Donor age, sex, ethnicity and CMV serostatus were compiled together with the repertoire data. Summary of the overall study and its limitations: Some IMGT-functional V segments, including TRBV6-2 and TRBV6-3, could not be told apart with the 87-base-pair reads, so those segments were excluded. It was suggested by the authors that the approach could potentially be generalized to other disease states and immunological phenotypes. When HLA alleles, especially DR and DQ, strongly co-occurred, attributing TCR associations to individual alleles was difficult. HLA typing was unavailable for some donors at each locus, so association tests used only the typed subset. A later analysis found that most CMV-associated TCR beta chains appeared HLA-restricted, with HLA associations seemingly driven largely by CMV exposure. A further reported finding was that TCR beta sequences accurately predicted the HLA-A and HLA-B alleles for most subjects in the first cohort. In a later genetic analysis, a missense DCLRE1C variant was associated with V-gene and J-gene trimming of TCR beta chains, and the association was replicated in an independent cohort. In both the original and validation cohorts, the classifier was reported to diagnose cytomegalovirus status with high specificity and sensitivity. A cluster of highly shared sequence variants was judged likely to be a technical artifact of the sequencing pipeline. Only TCR beta chains were sequenced in this cohort, and the absence of alpha or paired-chain data limited detectable features. Sequencing depth was assumed to be roughly uniform across donors in the presence/absence analyses, though that assumption may not hold. The earlier analysis of some 540 of the donors excluded seventeen rarely observed V segments, including chromosome 9 orphons, because counts were too low. According to a later analysis, TCR association rates differed among HLA loci, with DRB1 alleles showing the most associated TCRs and HLA-C alleles showing the fewest. The study gave a list of around 170 TCR beta chains associated with cytomegalovirus. Linkage disequilibrium might explain the correlated functional status among segregating V segments, but an unknown experimental factor could not be ruled out. For the cohort, immune exposure information was limited to CMV serostatus. A few of the identified cytomegalovirus-associated TCR beta chains were confirmed in vitro to be specific for cytomegalovirus antigens. In a later analysis, HLA-associated TCR beta chains showed more clonal expansion and lower generation probabilities than non-associated chains that were equally common. While some public TCRs were present in many individuals, most TCR sequences turned up only very rarely across donors. In a later analysis, several top co-occurrence clusters were reported to appear linked to parvovirus B19, influenza, CMV and Epstein-Barr virus. In an earlier analysis of about 600 of the donors, most TCR beta V segments appeared in productive rearrangements about 87% or about 30% of the time, broadly matching IMGT annotations. At a false discovery rate of 0.05, a later analysis linked under 20,000 TCR beta sequences to specific HLA alleles. A later genetic analysis reported fewer N-insertions in productive TCRs among donors in an Asian-associated ancestry cluster than the roughly 650-donor mean.

The cohort was made up of under 800 healthy bone marrow donors. Cohort members were all nominally healthy when sampled, although unrecorded immune exposures were likely present. The donor was CMV seronegative and belonged to the group of 350 or so seronegative cohort members. A peripheral blood sample was provided by each donor, and peripheral blood mononuclear cells were used for TCR beta sequencing. The Qiagen DNeasy Blood Extraction Kit was used to extract genomic DNA from the blood cell samples. CDR1 is given as SGHTS and CDR2 as YDEGEE, both from the germline V gene. Trimming takes 1 base from V and 6 bases from J, and the germline ends sit 8 bases apart. The CDR3 spans 14 residues, from the cysteine through the phenylalanine. Here the CDR3 DNA is all that survives: 42 bases in frame from base 1. To note about this clone: Its recognized antigen is unknown. It has no much larger one-base neighbor in the sample; base qualities were not kept.

The library was made by the immunoSEQ multiplex PCR assay. A mixture of 60 forward primers for TCR Vbeta segments and 13 reverse primers for TCR Jbeta segments was used in the multiplex PCR. The CDR3 region of rearranged TCR beta genes was amplified from genomic DNA by a multiplex PCR assay. The amplified TCR beta libraries were sequenced on the Illumina HiSeq System as 87-base-pair reads. As for the original processing: A later analysis tallied around 80 million unique TCR beta chains across the 650 to 750 repertoires, and about 12 million of those chains were shared by two or more donors. Raw reads were error-corrected and collapsed into unique sequences by a nearest-neighbor algorithm in which closely related sequences were merged to remove PCR and sequencing errors. V, D and J gene segments were assigned by aligning CDR3 sequences to IMGT reference sequences. For a sequence to be retained, a match of at least six nucleotides was required to both a V gene segment and a J gene segment. A rearrangement counted as productive if the CDR3 had no stop codons and remained in frame with V and J, and every other rearrangement counted as non-productive. CDR3 was defined by IMGT convention, running from the second conserved V-encoded cysteine to the conserved J-encoded phenylalanine. Sequences without an unambiguous match to a single V gene segment were excluded from the earlier analysis of a few hundred of the donors. An earlier analysis of around 600 of the donors classified V segments as functional when productive rearrangements were above 56.7% and as segregating when the standard deviation between donors was above 5%. To diagnose cytomegalovirus status from the catalog of TCR beta chain sequences, a statistical classification framework was built. In a later analysis, V and J genes were assigned by comparing TCR nucleotide sequences against IMGT/GENE-DB human TR gene sequences. In a later analysis, CDR3 sequences and most-parsimonious VDJ recombination scenarios were assigned using the TCRdist pipeline. A later analysis defined each TCR beta chain by its CDR3 amino acid sequence plus V-gene family, and excluded reads lacking a unique V-gene family. A later analysis removed 550 to 650 highly shared, low-generation-probability nucleotide sequences to deal with suspected cross-contamination and a sequencing artifact. In a later analysis, a clonal expansion index for each public chain was calculated from normalized within-repertoire ranks of inferred template counts. In a later analysis, generation probabilities were computed with a VDJ recombination model fitted to out-of-frame rearrangements, and the resulting probabilities were checked against IGoR. In a later analysis, hypergeometric tests were used to score TCR-TCR, TCR-HLA and TCR-CMV co-occurrence, with a repertoire-size bias correction applied to TCR pairs. False discovery rates were estimated in a later analysis by permuting HLA or CMV assignments 20 times. In a later analysis, co-occurring TCRs were grouped using DBSCAN, with TCRdist sequence similarity added in when clustering inside HLA-allele-positive subsets. Co-occurrence clustering excluded repertoires with fewer than 30,000 or more than 120,000 public chains, plus five with anomalous nucleotide sharing. Imported from immuneACCESS, the table was reduced by TCRdb to in-frame sequences with V and J called. These copies leave out some clones; in studies compared against another copy, an unresolved V gene accounts for under half, and the cause of the remainder is not known. That table is the source of V, J and clone size, and D and trimming were worked out from the DNA. In this sample the table shows hundreds of thousands of clones, around 73% of which occur a single time. 3.5% to 4% of the sample lies in the top ten.

The TCR was taken from a male donor in good health and CMV-seronegative. This sequence uses TRBV5-8 and TRBJ1-6, with no D gene named confidently. The material sequenced was PBMCs. The DNA sequence is given as TGTGCCAGCAGCTTGCGGCGGGTTAATTCACCCCTCCACTTT. It is translated as CASSLRRVNSPLHF.